The next 5 T cell receptor beta chains were all read from a single sample in a study of blood T cells in healthy people across ages. A second PCR, run for about 7 to 11 cycles, used a sample-barcoded 5' primer plus a J-beta primer mix. TCRdb fed the 5' RACE reads into MiXCR, producing one record per CDR3 protein. The sample includes some 1.4 million distinct CDR3 sequences, around 42% of them seen just once. Sequencing was performed on blood. Receptor source: a woman under 30 in good health.

The gene calls are TRBV29-1 and TRBJ1-2; D gene uncertain. In germline, CDR1 is SQVTM, CDR2 ANQGSEA. V lost 3 bases and J lost 1, with 21 bases in between. The CDR3 runs to 17 residues. The CDR3 loop is CSVDTNRGQHGNYGYTF. In nucleotides, the CDR3 is TGCAGCGTTGATACAAACCGGGGTCAACATGGTAACTATGGCTACACCTTC.

The chain recombines TRBV28 with TRBJ1-2; D not resolved. Per germline, CDR1 MDHEN and CDR2 SYDVKM. V was cut by 3 bases and J by 4 bases, with 6 bases left in between. The CDR3 has 12 amino acids. The CDR3 loop reads CASSFQRYGYTF. The CDR3 region has the DNA TGTGCCAGCAGTTTTCAGCGCTATGGCTACACCTTC.

The chain combines TRBV5-1 with TRBJ1-1; TRBD1 is a possible D gene (6 bases). V lost 0 bases to trimming and J lost 5 bases, with 14 bases between them. CDR1 is SGHRS and CDR2 is YFSETQ in the germline V gene. This CDR3 is built from 15 residues. Here the CDR3 reads CASSLVRGAGTEAFF. Here the CDR3 DNA reads TGCGCCAGCAGCTTGGTCCGGGGGGCGGGTACTGAAGCTTTCTTT.

The chain combines TRBV15 with TRBJ2-1, with 12 bases identical to TRBD2. With 3 bases clipped from V and 4 bases from J, the junction kept 7 bases outside the gene matches. The CDR3 sequence is 17 residues long. Per the germline V gene, CDR1 is LNHNV and CDR2 is YYDKDF (reference sequence). The CDR3 nucleotides read TGTGCCACCAGCAGGGAGACTAGCGGGAGCGGATACAATGAGCAGTTCTTC. It specifies CATSRETSGSGYNEQFF.

CDR3: CASSRGNTRTYEQYF. The CDR3 DNA reads TGTGCCAGCAGTCGGGGAAACACGCGAACCTACGAGCAGTACTTC. The chain couples TRBV25-1 to TRBJ2-7, with D possibly being TRBD2 (5 bases). Looked up from germline, CDR1 is MGHDK and CDR2 is SYGVNS. The CDR3 has 15 amino acids. V lost 5 bases and J 2 bases, leaving 16 bases between the germline ends.